The 5 T cell receptor beta chains in this list originate from one sample, sequenced in a study of blood T cell repertoires in COVID-19 (dated by TCRdb to the early 2020s). The library relied on the immunoSEQ multiplex PCR assay. TCRdb obtained this table from immuneACCESS and retained in-frame rearrangements with V and J assigned. These tables miss some clones; where compared with another copy, unresolved V genes account for less than half of the shortfall, and the remainder is unexplained. The sample table records 280,000 or so clones; 70% to 90% of these occur just once. Clones ranked in the top ten supply roughly 2.3% of the sample. Material: PBMCs or T cells enriched from blood (not recorded which). The source of these receptors is a man under 40 who had recovered from COVID-19.

This clone has only a few counts. This sequence joins TRBV3-1 (or the pseudogene TRBV3-2) and TRBJ2-2, with 7 bases fitting TRBD2. Germline V gene sequence: CDR1 LGHDT, CDR2 YNNKEL (reference sequence). V trimming: 2 bases; J trimming: 1 base; junction bases outside the gene matches: 4. This CDR3 region has 16 residues. The CDR3 nucleotides read TGTGCCAGCAGCCAAACACTAGCGATGAACACCGGGGAGCTGTTTTTT. Translated: CASSQTLAMNTGELFF.

This chain links TRBV5-5 with TRBJ2-3; 7 nucleotides line up with TRBD1. V was clipped by 4 bases and J by 2 bases; unmatched bases: 4. CDR1 is SGHKS and CDR2 is YYEKEE in the germline V gene (reference sequence). The CDR3 consists of 14 residues. Written as DNA, the CDR3 is TGTGCCAGCAGCCGGGACAGCCCCACAGATACGCAGTATTTT. Encoded protein: CASSRDSPTDTQYF.

The chain recombines TRBV18 with TRBJ1-4; D call uncertain. V lost 4 bases to trimming and J lost 5 bases, with 11 bases between them. The CDR3 is 14 residues long. Germline values: CDR1 KGHSH, CDR2 LQKENI. CDR3 residues: CASSRSGVNEKLFF. The CDR3 region has the DNA TGTGCCAGCTCACGCAGTGGAGTGAATGAAAAACTGTTTTTT.

The genes are TRBV5-1 and TRBJ2-2; possibly TRBD2 for D (6 bases). In germline, CDR1 is SGHRS, CDR2 YFSETQ. V was trimmed by 4 bases and J by 5 bases, leaving 15 bases between them. The CDR3 covers 15 residues. CDR3: CASSMNLAGTGELFF. The CDR3 region has the DNA TGCGCCAGCAGCATGAACCTGGCGGGGACCGGGGAGCTGTTTTTT.

The chain combines TRBV18 with TRBJ1-3, with D maybe TRBD1 (5 bases). Trimming took 5 bases from V and 2 from J, leaving 10 bases between them. Germline values: CDR1 KGHSH, CDR2 LQKENI. The length of the CDR3 is 14 residues. This CDR3 reads CASSSDMTGNTIYF. The CDR3 DNA follows: TGTGCCAGCTCATCGGACATGACTGGAAACACCATATATTTT. The variable domain in full, completed from reference TRBV18 and TRBJ1-3, reads NAGVMQNPRHLVRRRGQEARLRCSPMKGHSHVYWYRQLPEEGLKFMVYLQKENIIDESGMPKERFSAEFPKEGPSILRIQQVVRGDSAAYFCASSSDMTGNTIYFGEGSWLTVV.